These T cell receptor beta chains were read from a single sample in a study of cytomegalovirus exposure and HLA in healthy donors. Repertoires were generated with immunoSEQ multiplex PCR, while TCRdb's copy carries only in-frame clones and drops some. Of under 200,000 clones listed, under 80% were seen once; the top ten hold roughly 2.9%. The source material was PBMCs. The receptors were sampled from a man aged 35 to 55 in good health and CMV-seronegative. The CDR3 runs from the conserved cysteine through the conserved F or W. The D gene is left open where the match is weak. Size is omitted from some rows. Given values are once, few, many or a class for expanded clones.

J gene,clone size,D gene,V gene,CDR3 protein,CDR3 DNA
TRBJ1-5,NA,NA,TRBV19,CASSIRAGPYSNQPQHF,TGTGCCAGTAGTATACGGGCAGGGCCGTATAGCAATCAGCCCCAGCATTTT
TRBJ1-5,few,NA,TRBV19,CASSESGRSNQPQHF,TGTGCCAGTAGTGAAAGCGGTCGTAGCAATCAGCCCCAGCATTTT
TRBJ2-7,NA,NA,TRBV11-2,CASSPREETHYEQYF,TGTGCCAGCAGCCCTAGGGAGGAAACACACTACGAGCAGTACTTC
TRBJ2-7,NA,NA,TRBV2,CASSRDNYEQYF,TGTGCCAGCAGCAGGGACAACTACGAGCAGTACTTC
TRBJ1-3,NA,TRBD1,TRBV2,CASSSYRGPAGNTIYF,TGTGCCAGCAGCAGTTACAGGGGACCCGCAGGAAACACCATATATTTT
TRBJ2-6,once,TRBD1,TRBV7-3,CASSSNRDRASGANVLTF,TGTGCCAGCAGCTCTAACCGGGACAGGGCCTCTGGGGCCAACGTCCTGACTTTC
TRBJ1-1,NA,NA,TRBV7-2,CASSLLGQNTEAFF,TGTGCCAGCAGCTTATTGGGACAGAACACTGAAGCTTTCTTT
TRBJ1-1,once,NA,TRBV5-1,CASSLATGLNTEAFF,TGCGCCAGCAGCTTGGCGACAGGTTTGAACACTGAAGCTTTCTTT
TRBJ1-1,NA,NA,TRBV18,CASSTSRDGTEAFF,TGTGCCAGCTCAACGTCGCGGGACGGCACTGAAGCTTTCTTT
TRBJ2-5,few,NA,TRBV7-9,CASSFGLQETQYF,TGTGCCAGCAGCTTTGGCCTTCAAGAGACCCAGTACTTC
TRBJ2-7,few,TRBD2,TRBV6-5,CASHSAREGQYEQYF,TGTGCCAGCCACTCGGCGAGGGAGGGCCAGTACGAGCAGTACTTC
TRBJ2-5,NA,TRBD1,TRBV19,CASMKQGSQETQYF,TGTGCCAGCATGAAACAGGGGTCGCAAGAGACCCAGTACTTC
TRBJ2-7,NA,TRBD2,TRBV7-9,CASSSPRTSGIYEQYF,TGTGCCAGCAGCTCCCCTCGGACTAGCGGGATATACGAGCAGTACTTC
TRBJ2-7,NA,NA,TRBV21-1,CARNRDRGDEQYF,TGTGCCAGAAACCGGGACAGGGGTGACGAGCAGTACTTC
TRBJ1-5,few,TRBD1,TRBV29-1,CSVQDRGNQPQHF,TGCAGCGTTCAGGACAGGGGGAATCAGCCCCAGCATTTT
TRBJ1-1,NA,TRBD1,TRBV7-2,CASSPRGQGGTEAFF,TGTGCCAGCAGCCCCCGCGGACAGGGAGGGACTGAAGCTTTCTTT
TRBJ1-2,NA,NA,TRBV27,CASRSENYGYTF,TGTGCCAGCAGATCAGAAAACTATGGCTACACCTTC
TRBJ2-2,NA,NA,TRBV29-1,CSVEQGTGELFF,TGCAGCGTTGAACAGGGTACCGGGGAGCTGTTTTTT
TRBJ2-2,NA,NA,TRBV5-1,CASSSGVQANTGELFF,TGCGCCAGCAGCTCCGGAGTACAGGCGAACACCGGGGAGCTGTTTTTT
TRBJ2-5,few,NA,TRBV27,CASSFQTRSHETQYF,TGTGCCAGCAGTTTCCAGACTAGGTCTCATGAGACCCAGTACTTC
TRBJ1-2,NA,TRBD1,TRBV27,CASSAWTGGAEGYTF,TGTGCCAGCAGTGCATGGACAGGGGGCGCGGAAGGCTACACCTTC
TRBJ1-2,few,NA,TRBV11-1,CASSLEGVHYGYTF,TGTGCCAGCAGCTTAGAGGGAGTTCACTATGGCTACACCTTC
TRBJ1-5,NA,NA,TRBV19,CASSDALGLNQPQHF,TGTGCCAGTAGTGACGCCCTGGGACTTAATCAGCCCCAGCATTTT
TRBJ2-3,NA,NA,TRBV29-1,CSALVTGATDTQYF,TGCAGCGCGCTAGTGACAGGAGCCACAGATACGCAGTATTTT
TRBJ2-3,NA,TRBD2,TRBV4-3,CASSQGTQRGGTDTQYF,TGCGCCAGCAGCCAAGGAACCCAGCGGGGAGGCACAGATACGCAGTATTTT
TRBJ1-3,NA,TRBD1,TRBV19,CASDRGGENTIYF,TGTGCCAGCGACAGGGGCGGCGAAAACACCATATATTTT
TRBJ2-7,NA,TRBD1,TRBV4-1,CASNWDRGPYEQYF,TGCGCCAGCAATTGGGACAGGGGGCCCTACGAGCAGTACTTC
TRBJ2-7,few,NA,TRBV7-2,CASSLRGISYEQYF,TGTGCCAGCAGCTTACGGGGGATCTCCTACGAGCAGTACTTC
TRBJ2-2,NA,TRBD1,TRBV7-7,CASSARTGSTGELFF,TGTGCTAGCAGCGCCCGGACAGGGTCCACCGGGGAGCTGTTTTTT
TRBJ2-7,NA,TRBD2,TRBV15,CATSRLSGSTPHEQYF,TGTGCCACCAGCAGACTTAGCGGGTCCACCCCCCACGAGCAGTACTTC
TRBJ1-1,NA,NA,TRBV5-1,CASSFSQTGANTEAFF,TGCGCCAGCAGCTTTTCCCAGACAGGAGCGAACACTGAAGCTTTCTTT
TRBJ2-3,NA,TRBD2,TRBV29-1,CSVGGLETSDTQYF,TGCAGCGTCGGTGGACTAGAAACCTCAGATACGCAGTATTTT
TRBJ2-5,few,NA,TRBV10-2,CASSGRRYTYQETQYF,TGCGCCAGCAGTGGTAGGCGGTACACCTACCAAGAGACCCAGTACTTC
TRBJ1-2,NA,TRBD1,TRBV6-5,CASSGTGTGNYGYTF,TGTGCCAGCAGCGGGACCGGGACAGGGAACTATGGCTACACCTTC
TRBJ2-1,NA,TRBD2,TRBV5-5,CASSSLRTSVNEQFF,TGTGCCAGCAGCTCCCTTCGGACTAGCGTGAATGAGCAGTTCTTC
TRBJ2-3,NA,NA,TRBV7-2,CASSLKLGPQEQYF,TGTGCCAGCAGCTTAAAACTTGGACCACAGGAGCAGTATTTT
TRBJ2-7,NA,NA,TRBV28,CASSPGAHEQYF,TGTGCCAGCAGTCCAGGGGCCCACGAGCAGTACTTC
TRBJ2-4,few,NA,TRBV6-5,CASSFSLGPGENIQYF,TGTGCCAGCAGTTTTTCCCTCGGGCCGGGGGAGAACATTCAGTACTTC
TRBJ1-5,few,NA,TRBV4-3,CASSQDRGSHQPQHF,TGCGCCAGCAGCCAAGATCGAGGATCTCATCAGCCCCAGCATTTT
TRBJ1-1,NA,TRBD1,TRBV25-1,CASTDRRNTEAFF,TGTGCCAGCACGGACAGGAGGAACACTGAAGCTTTCTTT
TRBJ1-6,NA,NA,TRBV19,CASSMRRSPLHF,TGTGCCAGTAGTATGAGGCGTTCACCCCTCCACTTT
TRBJ2-1,once,NA,TRBV5-1,CASSPQGGRETNEQFF,TGCGCCAGCAGCCCCCAAGGCGGCCGGGAGACAAATGAGCAGTTCTTC
TRBJ1-5,NA,TRBD1,TRBV15,CATSRERPGGGQPQHF,TGTGCCACCAGCAGAGAGCGTCCAGGGGGAGGTCAGCCCCAGCATTTT
TRBJ1-6,NA,NA,TRBV2,CASSKGRRESNSPLHF,TGTGCCAGCAGTAAAGGCCGGCGGGAGTCTAATTCACCCCTCCACTTT
TRBJ2-7,NA,TRBD1,TRBV4-2,CASSQADRGYYEQYF,TGTGCCAGCAGCCAAGCCGACAGGGGTTACTACGAGCAGTACTTC
TRBJ2-4,NA,NA,TRBV19,CASSIKYIGSAKNIQYF,TGTGCCAGTAGTATTAAATATATCGGTTCAGCCAAAAACATTCAGTACTTC
TRBJ2-7,NA,TRBD2,TRBV6-6,CASSSSGSESEQYF,TGTGCCAGCAGTTCTAGCGGGAGTGAGTCCGAGCAGTACTTC